This T cell receptor beta chain was recovered during a study of PD-1 blockade in classical Hodgkin lymphoma. Points from the study as a whole: The diversity seen at baseline in complete responders resembled that of newly diagnosed patients.

Clones were sequenced by immunoSEQ multiplex PCR, and TCRdb holds only the in-frame ones, with some missing. The sample lists around 28,000 clones; 84% were seen once. Per germline, CDR1 SGHTA and CDR2 FQGNSA. CDR3 size: 13 residues. V was clipped by 5 bases and J by 4 bases, with 9 bases between them. Time point defined: cycle 4 day 1 (C4D1), after more than 5 weeks of nivolumab. All the patients suffered relapse after autologous stem cell transplantation, and brentuximab vedotin exposure differed. Researchers used magnetic negative selection to pull out pure CD4+ T cells from thawed PBMCs. With regard to this clone: The antigen is unknown.

The sequence was collected from a human donor with classical Hodgkin lymphoma. Material: CD4+ T cells from blood, obtained before the fourth cycle of nivolumab. The chain recombines TRBV7-2 with TRBJ1-5; TRBD1 is a possible D gene (6 bases). The CDR3 sequence is CASSRQENQPQHF. CDR3 DNA: TGTGCCAGCAGCCGACAGGAGAATCAGCCCCAGCATTTT.